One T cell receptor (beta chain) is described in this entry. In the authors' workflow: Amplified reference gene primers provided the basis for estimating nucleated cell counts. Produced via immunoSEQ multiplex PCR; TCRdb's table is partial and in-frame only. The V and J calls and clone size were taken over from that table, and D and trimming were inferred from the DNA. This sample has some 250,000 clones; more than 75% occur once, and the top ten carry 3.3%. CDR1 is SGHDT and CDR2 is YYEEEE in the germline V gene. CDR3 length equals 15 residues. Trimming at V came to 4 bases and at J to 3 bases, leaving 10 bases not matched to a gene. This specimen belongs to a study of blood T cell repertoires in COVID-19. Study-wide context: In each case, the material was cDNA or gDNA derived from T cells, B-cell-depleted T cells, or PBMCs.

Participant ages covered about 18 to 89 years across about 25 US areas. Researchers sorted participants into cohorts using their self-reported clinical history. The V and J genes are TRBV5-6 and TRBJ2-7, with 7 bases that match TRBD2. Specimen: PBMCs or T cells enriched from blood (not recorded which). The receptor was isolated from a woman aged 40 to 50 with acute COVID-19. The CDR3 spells CASSELGAGDYEQYF. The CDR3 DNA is TGTGCCAGCAGCGAATTGGGTGCGGGAGACTACGAGCAGTACTTC.